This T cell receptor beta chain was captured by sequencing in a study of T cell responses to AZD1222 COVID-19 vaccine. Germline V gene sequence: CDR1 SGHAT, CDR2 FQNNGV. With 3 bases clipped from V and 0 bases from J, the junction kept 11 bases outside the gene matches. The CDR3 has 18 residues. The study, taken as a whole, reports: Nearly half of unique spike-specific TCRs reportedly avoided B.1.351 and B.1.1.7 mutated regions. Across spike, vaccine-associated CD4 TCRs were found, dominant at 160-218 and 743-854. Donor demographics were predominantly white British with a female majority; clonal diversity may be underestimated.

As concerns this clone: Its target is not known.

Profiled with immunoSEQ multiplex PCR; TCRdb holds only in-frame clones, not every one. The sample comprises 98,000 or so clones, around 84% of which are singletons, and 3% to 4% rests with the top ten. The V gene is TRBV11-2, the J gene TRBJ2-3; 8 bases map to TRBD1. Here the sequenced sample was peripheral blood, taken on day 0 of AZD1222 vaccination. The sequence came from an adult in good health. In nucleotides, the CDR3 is TGTGCCAGCAGCTTGGACAGGGCATCTCCTTTTAGCACAGATACGCAGTATTTT. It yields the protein CASSLDRASPFSTDTQYF.